Below are 22 T cell receptor beta chains sequenced from a single sample in a study of beta chain features in type 1 diabetes (dated by TCRdb to the late 2010s). Library preparation used the immunoSEQ multiplex PCR assay. All of the isolated RNA was reverse transcribed with the High Capacity cDNA Reverse Transcription Kit, so expressed TCRB transcripts were sequenced. TCRdb limited this immuneACCESS table to in-frame rearrangements with V and J called. A share of clones is missing; checked studies link under half to unresolved V genes, and the rest is unexplained. This sample has about 340,000 clones in its table, and 7.5% to 9% of those were observed once. The ten largest clones take up around 0.44% of the sample. The specimen sequenced was central memory CD4+ T cells from blood. The receptors stem from a woman younger than 35 in good health.

This sequence joins TRBV6-1 and TRBJ1-1; 8 bases fit TRBD1. The CDR3 sequence is 16 residues long. The V and J ends lost 4 bases and 0 bases, in that order; junction bases with no gene match: 7. CDR1 is MNHNS, CDR2 SASEGT, per germline. CDR3: CASSGRTGRLNTEAFF. The CDR3 DNA sequence: TGTGCCAGCAGTGGCCGGACAGGGCGGTTGAACACTGAAGCTTTCTTT.

The V gene is TRBV5-4, the J gene TRBJ2-1, with 7 nucleotides matching TRBD1. There are 15 residues in the CDR3. V lost 4 bases and J lost 3; bases outside the gene matches: 7. Germline V gene sequence: CDR1 SGHNT, CDR2 YYREEE (reference sequence). CDR3 in amino acids: CASSQGQANYNEQFF. CDR3 nucleotide sequence: TGTGCCAGCAGCCAAGGACAGGCTAACTACAATGAGCAGTTCTTC.

This clone has only a few counts. The V and J genes are TRBV7-8 and TRBJ2-2; 9 bases map to TRBD1. V gave up 2 bases and J gave up 5 bases; unmatched junction bases: 3. The CDR3 sequence is 15 residues long. The germline gives CDR1 SGHVS, CDR2 FQNEAQ. CDR3 protein: CASSLNRGRTGELFF. The CDR3 nucleotides are TGTGCCAGCAGCTTAAACAGGGGGCGGACCGGGGAGCTGTTTTTT.

This clone appeared a few times. CDR3 sequence: CASSAGLQSGELFF. CDR3 sequence (DNA): TGTGCCAGCAGCGCAGGACTCCAGTCCGGGGAGCTGTTTTTT. The genes are TRBV7-3 and TRBJ2-2, with D tentatively TRBD2 (5 bases). The V end lost 5 bases, the J end lost 6 bases, and 13 bases lay between the germline ends. Per germline, CDR1 SGHTA and CDR2 FQGTGA. This CDR3 is built from 14 residues.

This clone was counted only a few times. J is TRBJ2-3 and V is TRBV7-9; 11 nucleotides agree with TRBD2. From germline, CDR1 is SEHNR and CDR2 FQNEAQ (reference sequence). With V trimmed by 5 bases and J by 7 bases, 8 bases remained unmatched. This CDR3 has 15 residues. The CDR3 DNA follows: TGTGCCAGCAGCCCAGGGGGACTAGCGGAATATACGCAGTATTTT. This encodes CASSPGGLAEYTQYF. Filled out from reference TRBV7-9 and TRBJ2-3, the complete variable domain reads DTGVSQNPRHKITKRGQNVTFRCDPISEHNRLYWYRQTLGQGPEFLTYFQNEAQLEKSRLLSDRFSAERPKGSFSTLEIQRTEQGDSAMYLCASSPGGLAEYTQYFGPGTRLTVL.

Many counts were recorded for this clone. The chain joins TRBV4-3 to TRBJ2-3; D not resolved. The CDR3 has 15 residues. Trimming left V 0 bases short and J 0 bases short, with 7 bases between. Germline CDR1 reads LGHNA; CDR2 reads YSLEER. The CDR3 DNA sequence: TGCGCCAGCAGCCAAGAGCCCCGGAGCACAGATACGCAGTATTTT. It codes for CASSQEPRSTDTQYF.

This chain connects TRBV4-1 to TRBJ2-5, with TRBD2 matching 7 bases. The germline gives CDR1 MGHRA, CDR2 YSYEKL. The length of the CDR3 is 14 residues. V shed 2 bases, J shed 5 bases, and the junction held 5 bases outside the gene matches. The CDR3 loop reads CASSQRGGAETQYF. The CDR3 bases are TGCGCCAGCAGCCAAAGGGGAGGGGCGGAGACCCAGTACTTC.

The chain is built from TRBV15 and TRBJ2-1; TRBD2 agrees at 8 bases. Germline V CDR1 and CDR2: LNHNV, YYDKDF (reference sequence). The CDR3 sequence is 13 residues long. The V and J ends lost 2 bases and 12 bases, in that order; junction bases with no gene match: 6. CDR3 amino acids: CATSRTLSGGQFF. The CDR3 region has the DNA TGTGCCACCAGCAGAACCTTGAGCGGGGGGCAGTTCTTC.

The rearrangement uses TRBV21-1 and TRBJ2-7; the D call in the table, TRBD2, was not verified against the DNA. TRBV21-1 is labeled a pseudogene. CDR3 length equals 14 residues. Written as DNA, the CDR3 is TGTGCCGAAACTAGCGGGAGATGGTTCTACGAGCAGTACTTC. Protein: CAETSGRWFYEQYF.

The chain employs TRBV2 and TRBJ1-1; no definite D call. The CDR3 has 11 residues. The germline V and J ends were trimmed by 3 bases and 7 bases, with 6 bases remaining between them. CDR1 SNHLY and CDR2 FYNNEI come from the germline V gene. CDR3 loop: CASSDRNEAFF. The CDR3 bases are TGTGCCAGCAGTGACAGGAATGAAGCTTTCTTT.

The V and J genes are TRBV2 and TRBJ2-1; D not resolved. The CDR3 is 13 amino acids. CDR1 is SNHLY, CDR2 FYNNEI, per germline. V was cut by 6 bases and J by 0 bases, with 6 bases left in between. For the CDR3, the DNA is TGTGCCAGCAGAACGAGCTCCTACAATGAGCAGTTCTTC. This codes for CASRTSSYNEQFF.

This clone was counted at least ten times. The chain uses TRBV4-3 and TRBJ2-3, with D perhaps being TRBD1 or TRBD2 (5 bases each). CDR3 length: 14 amino acids. Germline CDR1 LGHNA, CDR2 YSLEER. V lost 0 bases to trimming and J lost 11 bases, with 15 bases between them. Written as DNA, the CDR3 is TGCGCCAGCAGCCAAGATGGCACTACTGGGGGGCAGTATTTT. This sequence encodes CASSQDGTTGGQYF.

This clone turned up a few times. The chain recombines TRBV6-5 with TRBJ2-6; D gene unclear. The V gene's germline CDR1 is MNHEY and CDR2 SVGAGI. The V end was cut by 5 bases, the J end by 2 bases, with 7 bases between. This CDR3 has 14 residues. CDR3 coding DNA: TGTGCCAGCAGTCGTTTTGCTGGGGCCAACGTCCTGACTTTC. It specifies CASSRFAGANVLTF.

Note on this clone: Other nucleotide sequences in the sample specify the same CDR3. This rearrangement joins TRBV18 to TRBJ2-1; D may match TRBD1 or TRBD2 (5 bases each). The CDR3 consists of 12 residues. V lost 3 bases to trimming and J lost 9 bases, with 9 bases between them. The germline CDR1 and CDR2 sequences are KGHSH and LQKENI. This CDR3 reads CASSPGTGEQFF. The DNA for the CDR3 is TGTGCCAGCTCACCGGGGACGGGTGAGCAGTTCTTC.

The CDR3: CSVLDTNTEAFF. CDR3 nucleotide sequence: TGCAGCGTATTGGACACGAACACTGAAGCTTTCTTT. This sequence joins TRBV29-1 and TRBJ1-1; D may be TRBD1 (5 bases). The CDR3 spans 12 residues. V lost 6 bases and J lost 1, with 9 bases in between. Germline V gene data show CDR1 as SQVTM and CDR2 as ANQGSEA.

The chain joins TRBV7-2 to TRBJ2-5; 8 bases match TRBD2. This CDR3 has 17 amino acids. V lost 5 bases to trimming and J lost 1 base; unmatched junction nucleotides: 12. Germline CDR1 is SGHTA and CDR2 is FQGNSA. CDR3 loop: CASSLVPVAGSQETQYF. CDR3 DNA: TGTGCCAGCAGCCTGGTTCCTGTAGCGGGATCCCAAGAGACCCAGTACTTC.

This clone was seen a few times. The chain combines TRBV28 with TRBJ2-2; TRBD1 matches at 10 bases. Germline CDR1 MDHEN, CDR2 SYDVKM. V was clipped by 6 bases and J by 6 bases; unmatched bases: 16. The CDR3 extends over 18 amino acids. This CDR3 is CASSLLPGTGDRSGELFF. DNA of the CDR3: TGTGCCAGCAGCCTATTGCCCGGGACAGGGGATCGTTCCGGGGAGCTGTTTTTT.

This clone was counted a few times. The chain joins TRBV5-1 to TRBJ2-1, with 9 bases fitting TRBD2. V shed 0 bases and J 7 bases; nucleotides not matched to a gene: 5. The germline gives CDR1 SGHRS, CDR2 YFSETQ. This CDR3 spans 15 amino acids. The CDR3 sequence: CASSLVLAGLNEQFF. The CDR3 DNA reads as TGCGCCAGCAGCTTGGTCCTAGCGGGACTGAATGAGCAGTTCTTC.

This clone was observed a few times. V gene TRBV7-2 combines with J gene TRBJ2-1, with D unresolved. Between the trimmed V and J ends, which lost 1 base and 1 base, there was a span of 5 bases. Germline V CDR1 and CDR2: SGHTA, FQGNSA. The CDR3 has 14 amino acids. CDR3 DNA sequence: TGTGCCAGCAGCTTAGAGCCATCCTACAATGAGCAGTTCTTC. Protein product: CASSLEPSYNEQFF. Full variable domain (remainder filled in from reference TRBV7-2 and TRBJ2-1): GAGVSQSPSNKVTEKGKDVELRCDPISGHTALYWYRQSLGQGLEFLIYFQGNSAPDKSGLPSDRFSAERTGGSVSTLTIQRTQQEDSAVYLCASSLEPSYNEQFFGPGTRLTVL.

As for this clone: A read error may be the cause here, since a much bigger clone is one base away. The chain employs TRBV6-5 and TRBJ1-1; D gene ambiguous. V gave up 6 bases and J gave up 1 base, with 6 bases separating them. This CDR3 region has 12 residues. Germline CDR1 MNHEY, CDR2 SVGAGI. The CDR3 DNA reads as TGTGCCAGCAGCTTCCGGAACACTGAAGCTTTCTTT. It translates to CASSFRNTEAFF.

This chain joins TRBV15 and TRBJ2-3; 7 bases fit TRBD1. The CDR3 is 15 residues long. Germline assignment: CDR1 LNHNV and CDR2 YYDKDF (reference sequence). J lost 4 bases, V lost 6 bases, and 10 bases had no gene match. Here the CDR3 DNA reads TGTGCCACCAGACGCTGGACAGGCCTGGCAGATACGCAGTATTTT. The encoded protein is CATRRWTGLADTQYF.

This clone was picked up many times. This rearrangement joins TRBV27 to TRBJ2-2; 11 nucleotides agree with TRBD1. In germline, CDR1 is MNHEY, CDR2 SMNVEV (reference sequence). V lost 6 bases to trimming and J lost 6 bases; unmatched junction nucleotides: 6. This CDR3 has 15 residues. CDR3 bases: TGTGCCAGCAGCCTTCGGGGACAGGGGGCCGGGGAGCTGTTTTTT. Encoded protein: CASSLRGQGAGELFF.